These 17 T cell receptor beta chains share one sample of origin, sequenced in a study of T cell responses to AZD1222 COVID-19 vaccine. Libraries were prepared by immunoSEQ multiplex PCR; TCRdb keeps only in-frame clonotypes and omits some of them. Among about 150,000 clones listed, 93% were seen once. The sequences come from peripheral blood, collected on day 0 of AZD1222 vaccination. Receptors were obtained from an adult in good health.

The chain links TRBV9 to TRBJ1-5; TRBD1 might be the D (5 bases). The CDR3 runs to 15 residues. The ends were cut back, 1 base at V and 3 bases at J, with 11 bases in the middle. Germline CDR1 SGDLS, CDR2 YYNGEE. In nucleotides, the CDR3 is TGTGCCAGCAGCGTAACAGACAGACTCAATCAGCCCCAGCATTTT. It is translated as CASSVTDRLNQPQHF.

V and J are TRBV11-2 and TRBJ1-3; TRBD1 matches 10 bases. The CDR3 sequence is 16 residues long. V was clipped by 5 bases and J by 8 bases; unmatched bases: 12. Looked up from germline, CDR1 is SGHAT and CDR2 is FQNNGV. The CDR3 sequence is CASSGLPGQGWDTIYF. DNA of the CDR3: TGTGCCAGCAGCGGTCTCCCGGGACAGGGGTGGGACACCATATATTTT.

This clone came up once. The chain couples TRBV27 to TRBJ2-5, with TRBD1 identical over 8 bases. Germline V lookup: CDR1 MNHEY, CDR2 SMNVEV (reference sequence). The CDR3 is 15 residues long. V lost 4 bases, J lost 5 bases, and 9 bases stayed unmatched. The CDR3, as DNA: TGTGCCAGCAGTTGGGGCAGGGGGCGCGGGGAGACCCAGTACTTC. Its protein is CASSWGRGRGETQYF.

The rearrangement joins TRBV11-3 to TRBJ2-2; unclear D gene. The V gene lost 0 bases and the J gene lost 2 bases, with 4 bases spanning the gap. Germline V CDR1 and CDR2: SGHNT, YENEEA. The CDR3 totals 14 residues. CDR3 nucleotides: TGTGCCAGCAGCTTAGAGGGCAACACCGGGGAGCTGTTTTTT. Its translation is CASSLEGNTGELFF.

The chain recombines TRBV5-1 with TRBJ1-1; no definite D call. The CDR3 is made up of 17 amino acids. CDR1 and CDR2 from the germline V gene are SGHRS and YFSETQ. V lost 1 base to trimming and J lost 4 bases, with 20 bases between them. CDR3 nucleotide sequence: TGCGCCAGCAGCTTGTTTCCGGGTGGAGGGAGAGTCACTGAAGCTTTCTTT. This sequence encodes CASSLFPGGGRVTEAFF.

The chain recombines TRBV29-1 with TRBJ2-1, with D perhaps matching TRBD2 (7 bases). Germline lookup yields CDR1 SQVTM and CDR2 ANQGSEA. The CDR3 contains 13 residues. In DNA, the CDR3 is TGCGGGGGGGAGGACAGTCAAAACAATGAGCAGTTCTTC. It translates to CGGEDSQNNEQFF.

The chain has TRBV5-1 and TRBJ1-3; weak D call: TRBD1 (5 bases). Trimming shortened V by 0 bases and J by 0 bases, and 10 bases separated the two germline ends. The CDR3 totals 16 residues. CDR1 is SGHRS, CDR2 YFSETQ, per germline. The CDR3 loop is CASSLVGANSGNTIYF. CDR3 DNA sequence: TGCGCCAGCAGCTTGGTAGGGGCCAACTCTGGAAACACCATATATTTT. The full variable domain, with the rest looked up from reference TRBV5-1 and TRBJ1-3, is KAGVTQTPRYLIKTRGQQVTLSCSPISGHRSVSWYQQTPGQGLQFLFEYFSETQRNKGNFPGRFSGRQFSNSRSEMNVSTLELGDSALYLCASSLVGANSGNTIYFGEGSWLTVV.

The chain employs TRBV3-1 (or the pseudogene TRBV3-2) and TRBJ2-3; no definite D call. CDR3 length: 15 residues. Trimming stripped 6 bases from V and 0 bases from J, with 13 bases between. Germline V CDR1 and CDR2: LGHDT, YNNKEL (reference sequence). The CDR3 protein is CASSFFLQSTDTQYF. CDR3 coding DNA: TGTGCCAGCAGTTTTTTTCTGCAGAGCACAGATACGCAGTATTTT.

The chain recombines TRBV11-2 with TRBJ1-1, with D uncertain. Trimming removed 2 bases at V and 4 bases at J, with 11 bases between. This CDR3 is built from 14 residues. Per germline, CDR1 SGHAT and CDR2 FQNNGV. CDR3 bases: TGTGCCAGCAGCTTAACCTCCCGGAGCACTGAAGCTTTCTTT. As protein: CASSLTSRSTEAFF.

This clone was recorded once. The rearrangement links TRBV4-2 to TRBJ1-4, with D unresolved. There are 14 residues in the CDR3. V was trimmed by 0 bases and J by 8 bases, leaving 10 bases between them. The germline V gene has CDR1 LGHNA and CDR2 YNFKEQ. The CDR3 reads CASSQERVSEKLFF. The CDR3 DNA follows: TGTGCCAGCAGCCAAGAGCGTGTTAGCGAAAAACTGTTTTTT.

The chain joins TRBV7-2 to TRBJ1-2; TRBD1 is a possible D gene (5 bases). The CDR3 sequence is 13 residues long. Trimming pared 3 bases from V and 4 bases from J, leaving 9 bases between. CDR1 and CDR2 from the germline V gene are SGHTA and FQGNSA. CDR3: CASSLGLTYGYTF. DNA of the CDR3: TGTGCCAGCAGCTTGGGACTGACCTATGGCTACACCTTC.

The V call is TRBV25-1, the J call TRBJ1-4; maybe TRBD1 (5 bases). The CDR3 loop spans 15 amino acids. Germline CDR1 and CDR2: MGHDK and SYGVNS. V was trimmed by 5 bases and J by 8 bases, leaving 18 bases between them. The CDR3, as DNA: TGTGCCAGCAGTATCCAAGGACACTTAGGCGAAAAACTGTTTTTT. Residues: CASSIQGHLGEKLFF.

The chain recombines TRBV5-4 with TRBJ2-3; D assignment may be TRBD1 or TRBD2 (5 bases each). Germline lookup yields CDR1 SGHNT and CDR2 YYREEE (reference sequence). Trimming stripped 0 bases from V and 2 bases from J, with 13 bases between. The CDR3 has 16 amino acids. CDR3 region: CASSLGGILLTDTQYF. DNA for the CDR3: TGTGCCAGCAGCTTGGGGGGGATTCTCCTCACAGATACGCAGTATTTT. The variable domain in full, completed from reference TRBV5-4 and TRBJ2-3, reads ETGVTQSPTHLIKTRGQQVTLRCSSQSGHNTVSWYQQALGQGPQFIFQYYREEENGRGNFPPRFSGLQFPNYSSELNVNALELDDSALYLCASSLGGILLTDTQYFGPGTRLTVL.

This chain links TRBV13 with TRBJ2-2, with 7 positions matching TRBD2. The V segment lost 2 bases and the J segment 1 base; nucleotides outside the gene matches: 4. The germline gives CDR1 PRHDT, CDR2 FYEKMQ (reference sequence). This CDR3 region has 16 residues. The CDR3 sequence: CASSLRLAENTGELFF. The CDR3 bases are TGTGCCAGCAGCTTAAGGCTAGCGGAGAACACCGGGGAGCTGTTTTTT.

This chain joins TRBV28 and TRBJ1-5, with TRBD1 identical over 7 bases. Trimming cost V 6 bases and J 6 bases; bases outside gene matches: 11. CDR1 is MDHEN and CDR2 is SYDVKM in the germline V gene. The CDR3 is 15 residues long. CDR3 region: CASRQGGGGVQPQHF. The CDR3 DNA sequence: TGTGCCAGCAGGCAAGGGGGCGGGGGTGTTCAGCCCCAGCATTTT.

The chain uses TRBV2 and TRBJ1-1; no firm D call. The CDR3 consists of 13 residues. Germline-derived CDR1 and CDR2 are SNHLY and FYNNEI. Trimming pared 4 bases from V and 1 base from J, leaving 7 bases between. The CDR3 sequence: CASSGRRNTEAFF. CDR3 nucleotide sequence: TGTGCCAGCAGTGGAAGAAGGAACACTGAAGCTTTCTTT.

Here the CDR3 reads CASSLGQLLAKNIQYF. The CDR3 DNA reads as TGCGCCAGCAGCTTGGGACAGTTGCTAGCCAAAAACATTCAGTACTTC. The V gene is TRBV5-1, the J gene TRBJ2-4, with D tentatively TRBD1 (5 bases). CDR1 and CDR2 from the germline V gene are SGHRS and YFSETQ. Trimming removed 0 bases from V and 0 bases from J, with 10 bases in between. This CDR3 is 16 amino acids long.